This T cell receptor beta chain was sequenced in a study of blood T cell repertoires in COVID-19. Across the study: Whether acute or convalescent, the COVID-19 samples came from the United States, Italy and Spain. PBMCs, B-cell-depleted T cells, or T cells were the source of the cDNA or gDNA that made up the material.

CDR1 and CDR2 from the germline V gene are MNHEY and SVGEGT. CDR3 length equals 17 residues. Trimming cost V 2 bases and J 0 bases; bases outside gene matches: 9. Study processing details: For nucleated cells, counts were estimated from reference gene primer amplification. Produced via immunoSEQ multiplex PCR; TCRdb's table is partial and in-frame only. D and trimming were read from the DNA, whereas the V and J calls and clone size are those reported in that table. This table holds 200,000 to 250,000 clones, about four fifths found once. The TCR was taken from an elderly woman with acute or convalescent COVID-19. Sequenced: peripheral blood. The rearrangement joins TRBV6-2 or TRBV6-3 to TRBJ1-2; 7 positions match TRBD1. The CDR3 region has the DNA TGTGCCAGCAGTTACGGCGTCCGGGACAGACCTAACTATGGCTACACCTTC. Translation: CASSYGVRDRPNYGYTF.